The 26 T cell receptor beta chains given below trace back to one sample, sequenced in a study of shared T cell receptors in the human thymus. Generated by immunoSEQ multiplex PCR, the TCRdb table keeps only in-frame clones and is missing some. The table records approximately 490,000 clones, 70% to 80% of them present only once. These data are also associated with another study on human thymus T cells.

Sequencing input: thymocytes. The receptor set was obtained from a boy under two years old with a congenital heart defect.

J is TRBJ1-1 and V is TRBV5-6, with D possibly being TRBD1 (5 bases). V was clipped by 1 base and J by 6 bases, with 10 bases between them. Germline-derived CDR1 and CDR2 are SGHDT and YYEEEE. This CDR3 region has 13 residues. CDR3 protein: CASSLLGGAEAFF. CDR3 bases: TGTGCCAGCAGCTTGTTGGGGGGGGCTGAAGCTTTCTTT.

The CDR3 protein is CASSLRRGSQMNTEAFF. In nucleotides, the CDR3 is TGTGCCAGCAGTTTAAGGAGGGGTTCCCAAATGAACACTGAAGCTTTCTTT. The chain carries TRBV28 and TRBJ1-1; tentatively, D is TRBD1 (5 bases). The CDR3 is 17 residues long. Per the germline V gene, CDR1 is MDHEN and CDR2 is SYDVKM. The V and J ends lost 2 bases and 0 bases respectively, with 16 bases between them. Based on the CDR3 plus reference TRBV28 and TRBJ1-1, the full variable domain is DVKVTQSSRYLVKRTGEKVFLECVQDMDHENMFWYRQDPGLGLRLIYFSYDVKMKEKGDIPEGYSVSREKKERFSLILESASTNQTSMYLCASSLRRGSQMNTEAFFGQGTRLTVV.

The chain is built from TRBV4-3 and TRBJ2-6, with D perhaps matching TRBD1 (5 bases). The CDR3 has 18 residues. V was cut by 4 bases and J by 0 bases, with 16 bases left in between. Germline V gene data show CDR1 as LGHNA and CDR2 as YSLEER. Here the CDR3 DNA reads TGCGCCAGCAGCCTTCTTCCAGGGCCCTGCTCTGGGGCCAACGTCCTGACTTTC. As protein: CASSLLPGPCSGANVLTF.

DNA for the CDR3: TGCGCCAGCAGCTGGGGAGACAGGGGACCCCCCTACAATGAGCAGTTCTTC. This gives the protein CASSWGDRGPPYNEQFF. V and J are TRBV5-1 and TRBJ2-1, with 8 bases lining up with TRBD1. Losses at the gene ends were 3 bases for V and 2 bases for J; bases not matched to a gene: 10. CDR1 is SGHRS and CDR2 is YFSETQ in the germline V gene. This CDR3 has 17 amino acids.

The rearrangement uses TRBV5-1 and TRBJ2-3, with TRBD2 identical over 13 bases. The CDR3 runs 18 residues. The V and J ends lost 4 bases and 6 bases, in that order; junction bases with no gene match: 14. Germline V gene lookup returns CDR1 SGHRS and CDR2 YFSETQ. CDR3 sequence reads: CASSLGLAGVPRADTQYF. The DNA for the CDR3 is TGCGCCAGCAGCCTAGGACTAGCGGGAGTCCCTCGGGCCGATACGCAGTATTTT.

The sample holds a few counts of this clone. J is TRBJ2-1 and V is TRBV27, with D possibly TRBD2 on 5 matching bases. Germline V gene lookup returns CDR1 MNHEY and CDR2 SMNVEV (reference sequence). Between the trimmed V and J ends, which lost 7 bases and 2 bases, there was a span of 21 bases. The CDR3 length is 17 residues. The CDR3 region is CASMRVGPGLAYNEQFF. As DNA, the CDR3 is TGTGCCAGCATGAGGGTCGGGCCGGGATTGGCCTACAATGAGCAGTTCTTC.

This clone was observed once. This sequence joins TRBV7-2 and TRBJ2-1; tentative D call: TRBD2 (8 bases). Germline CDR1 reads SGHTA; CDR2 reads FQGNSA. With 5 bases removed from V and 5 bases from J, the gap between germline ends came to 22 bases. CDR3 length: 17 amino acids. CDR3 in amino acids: CASSPRGEGLDHNEQFF. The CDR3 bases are TGTGCCAGCAGCCCCAGGGGGGAGGGACTAGACCACAATGAGCAGTTCTTC.

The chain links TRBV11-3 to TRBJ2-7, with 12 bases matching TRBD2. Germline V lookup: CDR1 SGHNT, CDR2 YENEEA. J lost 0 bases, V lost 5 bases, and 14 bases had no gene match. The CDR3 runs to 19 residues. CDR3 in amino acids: CASSRTLAGGPKSSYEQYF. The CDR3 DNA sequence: TGTGCCAGCAGCCGCACCCTAGCGGGAGGGCCCAAAAGCTCCTACGAGCAGTACTTC. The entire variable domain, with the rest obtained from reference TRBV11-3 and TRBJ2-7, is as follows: EAGVVQSPRYKIIEKKQPVAFWCNPISGHNTLYWYLQNLGQGPELLIRYENEEAVDDSQLPKDRFSAERLKGVDSTLKIQPAELGDSAVYLCASSRTLAGGPKSSYEQYFGPGTRLTVT.

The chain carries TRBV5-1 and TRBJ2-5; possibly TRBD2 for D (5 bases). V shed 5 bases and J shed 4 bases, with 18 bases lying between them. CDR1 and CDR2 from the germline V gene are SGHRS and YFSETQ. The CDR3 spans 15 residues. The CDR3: CASSPLSLRGETQYF. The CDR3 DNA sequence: TGCGCCAGCAGTCCTCTTTCTCTACGGGGAGAGACCCAGTACTTC.

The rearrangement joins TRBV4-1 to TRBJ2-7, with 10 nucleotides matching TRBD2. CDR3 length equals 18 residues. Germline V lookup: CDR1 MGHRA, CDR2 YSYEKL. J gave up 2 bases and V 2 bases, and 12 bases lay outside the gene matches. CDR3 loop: CASSQSAQAGGTTYEQYF. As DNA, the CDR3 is TGCGCCAGCAGCCAAAGCGCCCAAGCGGGAGGGACGACCTACGAGCAGTACTTC.

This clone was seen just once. In DNA, the CDR3 is TGTGCCAGCAGCGGGGGGGGGACGGAAGACATTAACTATGGCTACACCTTC. Translation: CASSGGGTEDINYGYTF. This sequence joins TRBV7-8 and TRBJ1-2, with D possibly TRBD1 on 5 matching bases. This CDR3 is 17 amino acids long. CDR1 and CDR2 (germline): SGHVS, FQNEAQ. V was pared by 5 bases and J by 1 base, with 20 bases between.

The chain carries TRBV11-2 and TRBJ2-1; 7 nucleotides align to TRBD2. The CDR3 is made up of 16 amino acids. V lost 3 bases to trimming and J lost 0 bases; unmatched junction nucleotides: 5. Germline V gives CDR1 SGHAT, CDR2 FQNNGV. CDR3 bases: TGTGCCAGCAGCTTTTGGGAGCGGGGCTCCTACAATGAGCAGTTCTTC. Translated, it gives CASSFWERGSYNEQFF.

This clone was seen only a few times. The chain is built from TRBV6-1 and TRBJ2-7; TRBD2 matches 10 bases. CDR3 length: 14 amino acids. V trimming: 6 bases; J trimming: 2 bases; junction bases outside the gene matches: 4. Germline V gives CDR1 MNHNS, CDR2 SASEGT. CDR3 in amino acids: CASSWTSGTYEQYF. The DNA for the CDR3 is TGTGCCAGCAGCTGGACTAGCGGAACCTACGAGCAGTACTTC.

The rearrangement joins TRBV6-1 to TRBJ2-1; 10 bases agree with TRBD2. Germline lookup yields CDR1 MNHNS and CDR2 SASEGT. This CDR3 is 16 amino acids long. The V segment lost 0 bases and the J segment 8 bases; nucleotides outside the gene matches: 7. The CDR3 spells CASSEASGTSEYEQFF. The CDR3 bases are TGTGCCAGCAGTGAAGCCAGCGGGACTAGCGAGTATGAGCAGTTCTTC.

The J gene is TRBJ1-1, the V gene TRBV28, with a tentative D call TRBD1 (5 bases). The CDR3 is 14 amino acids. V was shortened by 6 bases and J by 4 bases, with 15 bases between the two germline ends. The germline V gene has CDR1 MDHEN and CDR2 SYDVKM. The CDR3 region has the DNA TGTGCCAGCAGCCCCGCGCAGGGTAGCACTGAAGCTTTCTTT. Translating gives CASSPAQGSTEAFF.

DNA for the CDR3: TGCGCCAGCAGCTTGGACAGGATAGACACTGAAGCTTTCTTT. This codes for CASSLDRIDTEAFF. The rearrangement joins TRBV5-1 to TRBJ1-1; the D gene is possibly TRBD1 (5 bases). Germline lookup yields CDR1 SGHRS and CDR2 YFSETQ. Trimming took 0 bases from V and 3 from J, leaving 9 bases between them. The CDR3 covers 14 residues.

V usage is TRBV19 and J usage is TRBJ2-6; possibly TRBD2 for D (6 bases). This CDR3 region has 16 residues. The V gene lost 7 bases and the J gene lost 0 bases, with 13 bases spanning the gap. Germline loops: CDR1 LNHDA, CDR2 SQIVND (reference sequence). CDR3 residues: CASNPSERSGANVLTF. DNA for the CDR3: TGTGCCAGTAATCCTAGCGAACGCTCTGGGGCCAACGTCCTGACTTTC.

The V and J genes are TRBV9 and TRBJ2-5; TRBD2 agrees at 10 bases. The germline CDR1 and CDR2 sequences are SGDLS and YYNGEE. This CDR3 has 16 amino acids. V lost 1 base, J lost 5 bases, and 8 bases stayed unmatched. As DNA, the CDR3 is TGTGCCAGCAGCGTACTTACCGGGACTAGCGAGGAGACCCAGTACTTC. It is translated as CASSVLTGTSEETQYF.

The CDR3 sequence: CASSGGAWLRTEAFF. The DNA of the CDR3 is TGTGCCAGCAGCGGGGGGGCATGGTTAAGGACTGAAGCTTTCTTT. The chain uses TRBV5-6 and TRBJ1-1, with D tentatively TRBD1 (6 bases). The germline CDR1 and CDR2 sequences are SGHDT and YYEEEE. The CDR3 is 15 residues long. The V end was cut by 4 bases, the J end by 5 bases, with 18 bases between.

CDR3 sequence reads: CASSQAPGEAGYEQYF. The CDR3 DNA reads as TGCGCCAGCAGCCAGGCCCCGGGGGAGGCTGGGTACGAGCAGTACTTC. This rearrangement joins TRBV4-3 to TRBJ2-7; TRBD2 might be the D (6 bases). V lost 3 bases to trimming and J lost 4 bases, with 19 bases between them. CDR3 length: 16 residues. CDR1 is LGHNA and CDR2 is YSLEER in the germline V gene.

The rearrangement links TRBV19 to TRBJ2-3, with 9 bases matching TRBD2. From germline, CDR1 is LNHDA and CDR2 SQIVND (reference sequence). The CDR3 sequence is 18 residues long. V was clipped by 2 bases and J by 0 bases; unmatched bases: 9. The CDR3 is CASSIIPGLAGSTDTQYF. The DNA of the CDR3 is TGTGCCAGTAGTATAATTCCGGGCCTAGCGGGAAGCACAGATACGCAGTATTTT.

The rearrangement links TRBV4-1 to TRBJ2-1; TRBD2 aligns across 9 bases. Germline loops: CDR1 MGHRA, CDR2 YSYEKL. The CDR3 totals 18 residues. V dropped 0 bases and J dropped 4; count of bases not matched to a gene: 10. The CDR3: CASSQDGSGLATYNEQFF. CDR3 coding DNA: TGCGCCAGCAGCCAAGATGGTTCCGGACTAGCGACTTACAATGAGCAGTTCTTC.

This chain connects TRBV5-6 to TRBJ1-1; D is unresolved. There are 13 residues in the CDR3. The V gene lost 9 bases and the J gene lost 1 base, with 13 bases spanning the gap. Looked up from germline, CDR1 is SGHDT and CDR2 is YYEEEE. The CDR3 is CATREGKNTEAFF. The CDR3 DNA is TGTGCCACCCGGGAGGGCAAGAACACTGAAGCTTTCTTT.

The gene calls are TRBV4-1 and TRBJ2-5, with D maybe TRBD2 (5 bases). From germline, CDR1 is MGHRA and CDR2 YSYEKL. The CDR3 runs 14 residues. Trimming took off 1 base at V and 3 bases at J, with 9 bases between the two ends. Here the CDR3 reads CASSQGLAEETQYF. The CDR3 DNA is TGCGCCAGCAGCCAAGGGCTAGCTGAAGAGACCCAGTACTTC.

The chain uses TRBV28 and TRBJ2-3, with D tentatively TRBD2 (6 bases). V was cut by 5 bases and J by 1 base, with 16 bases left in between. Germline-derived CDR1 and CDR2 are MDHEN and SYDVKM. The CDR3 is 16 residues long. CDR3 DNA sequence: TGTGCCAGCAGTCGATCTCCGGGACTCCGCACAGATACGCAGTATTTT. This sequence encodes CASSRSPGLRTDTQYF.

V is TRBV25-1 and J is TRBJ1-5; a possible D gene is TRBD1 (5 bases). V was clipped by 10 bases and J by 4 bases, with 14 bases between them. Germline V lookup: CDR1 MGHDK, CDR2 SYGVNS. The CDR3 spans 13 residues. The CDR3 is CATAEQENQPQHF. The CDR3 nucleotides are TGTGCCACCGCCGAACAGGAGAATCAGCCCCAGCATTTT.